Listed here is a single T cell receptor beta chain. The sample belongs to a study of T cell responses to AZD1222 COVID-19 vaccine. Sequencing used immunoSEQ multiplex PCR; TCRdb keeps in-frame clones, though not all of them. The sample has 120,000 or so clones; roughly 89% are singletons. The CDR3 is 15 amino acids. Germline CDR1 reads SGHRS; CDR2 reads YFSETQ. Unmatched junction bases numbered 4, after V lost 4 bases and J lost 0 bases. This TCR was sampled from an adult in good health. The V call is TRBV5-1, the J call TRBJ1-1, with 9 bases matching TRBD1. Sample: peripheral blood, taken on day 0 of AZD1222 vaccination. CDR3 region: CASSLDRGMNTEAFF. CDR3 bases: TGCGCCAGCAGCCTGGACAGGGGAATGAACACTGAAGCTTTCTTT. Looking up the rest from reference TRBV5-1 and TRBJ1-1 gives the full variable domain: KAGVTQTPRYLIKTRGQQVTLSCSPISGHRSVSWYQQTPGQGLQFLFEYFSETQRNKGNFPGRFSGRQFSNSRSEMNVSTLELGDSALYLCASSLDRGMNTEAFFGQGTRLTVV.